The 28 T cell receptor beta chains given below trace back to one sample, sequenced in a study of blood T cell repertoires in COVID-19. Clones were read by immunoSEQ multiplex PCR, and TCRdb kept only the in-frame ones, dropping some. The sample contains some 150,000 clones, approximately 83% of which appear only once. Sequencing used peripheral blood. These receptors came from a human donor in a cohort sampled during active COVID-19.

The chain combines TRBV19 with TRBJ1-3, with a tentative D call TRBD1 (6 bases). In germline, CDR1 is LNHDA, CDR2 SQIVND (reference sequence). CDR3 length equals 14 residues. The V end lost 4 bases, the J end lost 4 bases, and 11 bases lay between the germline ends. CDR3 region: CASSSGQIGNTIYF. The DNA of the CDR3 is TGTGCCAGTAGTAGCGGACAGATCGGAAACACCATATATTTT.

The chain is built from TRBV11-1 and TRBJ1-6; the match to TRBD1 covers 8 bases. The CDR3 consists of 13 residues. V lost 2 bases, J lost 15 bases, and 6 bases stayed unmatched. The V gene's germline CDR1 is SGHAT and CDR2 FQDESV (reference sequence). The CDR3 sequence: CASSLLTGANLHF. CDR3 DNA: TGTGCCAGCAGCTTACTGACAGGGGCAAACCTCCACTTT.

J is TRBJ2-1 and V is TRBV28; 10 bases fit TRBD2. The germline V gene encodes CDR1 MDHEN and CDR2 SYDVKM. This CDR3 contains 15 residues. The V gene end was trimmed by 3 bases and the J gene end by 8 bases; junction bases not matched to a gene: 7. CDR3 nucleotide sequence: TGTGCCAGCAGTTTCCGTGCTAGCGGGAGAGATGAGCAGTTCTTC. Its translation is CASSFRASGRDEQFF. Filled out from reference TRBV28 and TRBJ2-1, the complete variable domain reads DVKVTQSSRYLVKRTGEKVFLECVQDMDHENMFWYRQDPGLGLRLIYFSYDVKMKEKGDIPEGYSVSREKKERFSLILESASTNQTSMYLCASSFRASGRDEQFFGPGTRLTVL.

The J gene is TRBJ1-5, the V gene TRBV19, with D perhaps matching TRBD1 (5 bases). Germline values: CDR1 LNHDA, CDR2 SQIVND (reference sequence). V was clipped by 5 bases and J by 5 bases, with 28 bases between them. This CDR3 spans 19 amino acids. The CDR3 spells CASSPLPTGVGGGHQPQHF. The CDR3 DNA reads TGTGCCAGTAGTCCGCTCCCCACGGGGGTCGGGGGTGGGCATCAGCCCCAGCATTTT.

This chain joins TRBV5-5 and TRBJ1-3; D not resolved. CDR3 size: 15 residues. V was clipped by 1 base and J by 0 bases, with 8 bases between them. Germline loops: CDR1 SGHKS, CDR2 YYEKEE (reference sequence). CDR3 nucleotide sequence: TGTGCCAGCAGCTTGCTACAGAACTCTGGAAACACCATATATTTT. As protein: CASSLLQNSGNTIYF.

This chain links TRBV3-1 (or the pseudogene TRBV3-2) with TRBJ2-1, with 9 bases aligning to TRBD2. Germline V gene sequence: CDR1 LGHDT, CDR2 YNNKEL (reference sequence). This CDR3 contains 16 residues. Germline trimming cut 4 bases from V and 2 bases from J; bases unmatched to any gene: 6. CDR3 amino acids: CASSPTGLAPYNEQFF. CDR3 coding DNA: TGTGCCAGCAGCCCAACGGGACTAGCCCCCTACAATGAGCAGTTCTTC.

The rearrangement uses TRBV7-6 and TRBJ2-2, with TRBD1 identical over 7 bases. Germline CDR1 is SGHVS and CDR2 is FNYEAQ. This CDR3 region has 16 residues. The V gene end was trimmed by 5 bases and the J gene end by 3 bases; junction bases not matched to a gene: 9. The CDR3 DNA sequence: TGTGCCAGCAGCCGGACCCCAACAGGGGACACCGGGGAGCTGTTTTTT. As protein: CASSRTPTGDTGELFF.

This clone was detected only a few times. The chain joins TRBV6-1 to TRBJ2-2; 11 positions agree with TRBD2. Germline-derived CDR1 and CDR2 are MNHNS and SASEGT. Losses at the gene ends were 3 bases for V and 5 bases for J; bases not matched to a gene: 2. CDR3 size: 15 residues. CDR3 protein: CASSDLAGGTGELFF. CDR3 nucleotide sequence: TGTGCCAGCAGTGACCTAGCGGGAGGAACCGGGGAGCTGTTTTTT.

This sequence joins TRBV6-5 and TRBJ2-7; TRBD2 might be the D (6 bases). The germline CDR1 and CDR2 sequences are MNHEY and SVGAGI. The CDR3 sequence is 15 residues long. V lost 0 bases and J lost 0, with 9 bases in between. The CDR3 DNA sequence: TGTGCCAGCAGTTACTCGTACGGGAGCTCCTACGAGCAGTACTTC. The encoded protein is CASSYSYGSSYEQYF.

The V call is TRBV6-1, the J call TRBJ1-2, with TRBD1 as a possible D gene (6 bases). Germline lookup yields CDR1 MNHNS and CDR2 SASEGT. Deletions cut 0 bases from V and 4 bases from J, with 18 bases between. This CDR3 is built from 17 residues. As DNA, the CDR3 is TGTGCCAGCAGTGAAGCAGGGGGAGTATTAGGCCCCTATGGCTACACCTTC. It is translated as CASSEAGGVLGPYGYTF.

The chain couples TRBV6-5 to TRBJ1-2, with 7 bases lining up with TRBD1. With 5 bases clipped from V and 8 bases from J, the junction kept 14 bases outside the gene matches. This CDR3 region has 15 residues. CDR1 MNHEY and CDR2 SVGAGI come from the germline V gene. The CDR3 sequence: CASSPGTANLMGYTF. CDR3 coding DNA: TGTGCCAGCAGTCCAGGGACAGCGAACTTGATGGGCTACACCTTC.

CDR3 in DNA: TGTGCCAGCAGTCGGACTACTAAAGAGACCCAGTACTTC. It specifies CASSRTTKETQYF. The rearrangement uses TRBV6-5 and TRBJ2-5; D may be TRBD2 (6 bases). This CDR3 has 13 residues. The V gene lost 5 bases and the J gene lost 3 bases, with 10 bases spanning the gap. Germline V gene lookup returns CDR1 MNHEY and CDR2 SVGAGI.

V gene TRBV21-1 combines with J gene TRBJ1-5. TRBV21-1 is an annotated pseudogene. The CDR3 loop spans 15 amino acids. CDR3 nucleotides: TGTGCCAGCATTCCCCCTTTACGGAGCAATCAGCCCCAGCATTTT. Its protein product is CASIPPLRSNQPQHF.

The genes are TRBV24-1 and TRBJ2-1, with D possibly matching TRBD2 (5 bases). From germline, CDR1 is KGHDR and CDR2 SFDVKD. There are 15 residues in the CDR3. V was clipped by 3 bases and J by 2 bases, with 10 bases between them. CDR3 sequence reads: CATSDPSGTYNEQFF. As DNA, the CDR3 is TGTGCCACCAGTGATCCAAGCGGAACCTACAATGAGCAGTTCTTC.

The chain links TRBV2 to TRBJ2-2, with D perhaps TRBD1 (6 bases). This CDR3 is 15 amino acids long. Per germline, CDR1 SNHLY and CDR2 FYNNEI. Between the trimmed V and J ends, which lost 4 bases and 0 bases, there was a span of 9 bases. The CDR3 DNA follows: TGTGCCAGCAGTGTAAGGACAGCGAACACCGGGGAGCTGTTTTTT. Translation: CASSVRTANTGELFF.

V usage is TRBV7-8 and J usage is TRBJ2-2; D perhaps matches TRBD2 (5 bases). CDR1 and CDR2 (germline): SGHVS, FQNEAQ. With 5 bases removed from V and 3 bases from J, the gap between germline ends came to 13 bases. CDR3 length equals 15 residues. The CDR3 is CASSHRTWDTGELFF. In nucleotides, the CDR3 is TGTGCCAGCAGCCACCGGACTTGGGACACCGGGGAGCTGTTTTTT.

The rearrangement links TRBV5-8 to TRBJ2-7, with TRBD2 matching 12 bases. The CDR3 is 16 residues long. The ends lost 4 bases at V and 5 bases at J; junction bases unmatched: 10. Germline V gene lookup returns CDR1 SGHTS and CDR2 YDEGEE. The CDR3 sequence: CASSPYTSGRNNEQYF. CDR3 bases: TGTGCCAGCAGCCCTTACACTAGCGGGAGGAACAACGAGCAGTACTTC.

CDR3 DNA sequence: TGTGCCAGCAGCGACCGGACTAGCGGGAGATCTGTTGAGCAGTTCTTC. Protein product: CASSDRTSGRSVEQFF. The chain links TRBV3-1 (or the pseudogene TRBV3-2) to TRBJ2-1; 13 bases match TRBD2. The CDR3 has 16 residues. J lost 9 bases, V lost 5 bases, and 10 bases had no gene match. Germline assignment: CDR1 LGHDT and CDR2 YNNKEL (reference sequence).

DNA for the CDR3: TGTGCCAGCAGCTTGACTTTTGGGTCCCAGCCCCAGCATTTT. It encodes CASSLTFGSQPQHF. The chain joins TRBV7-6 to TRBJ1-5; D is unclear. Germline CDR1 and CDR2: SGHVS and FNYEAQ. This CDR3 spans 14 amino acids. Trimming took off 3 bases at V and 7 bases at J, with 13 bases between the two ends.

This clone was detected only once. J is TRBJ2-5 and V is TRBV7-6, with 7 bases identical to TRBD2. Losses at the gene ends were 3 bases for V and 1 base for J; bases not matched to a gene: 5. This CDR3 spans 15 amino acids. Germline V gene data show CDR1 as SGHVS and CDR2 as FNYEAQ. The CDR3 loop is CASSLRAGVQETQYF. The CDR3 bases are TGTGCCAGCAGCTTGAGGGCGGGGGTCCAAGAGACCCAGTACTTC.

This sequence joins TRBV7-2 and TRBJ1-2; 7 bases match TRBD1. This CDR3 spans 13 amino acids. From germline, CDR1 is SGHTA and CDR2 FQGNSA. J lost 6 bases, V lost 5 bases, and 6 bases had no gene match. The CDR3 region is CASSLEGAHGYTF. CDR3 nucleotide sequence: TGTGCCAGCAGCCTTGAGGGGGCGCATGGCTACACCTTC.

The chain links TRBV2 to TRBJ1-1, with D maybe TRBD1 (6 bases). Trimming cost V 6 bases and J 0 bases, with 17 bases left between them. The CDR3 has 16 residues. The germline V gene has CDR1 SNHLY and CDR2 FYNNEI. In DNA form, the CDR3 reads TGTGCCAGCAGGGGACACACGGGTCAGATGAACACTGAAGCTTTCTTT. Its translation is CASRGHTGQMNTEAFF.

The chain employs TRBV6-6 and TRBJ1-1, with a weak D call TRBD1 (6 bases). This CDR3 spans 14 amino acids. Trimming cost V 9 bases and J 11 bases, with 25 bases left between them. Germline assignment: CDR1 MNHNY and CDR2 SVGAGI (reference sequence). The CDR3 nucleotides are TGTGCCAGTATAATGGCGGGGGGGGCCCCGACGGCTTTCTTT. It translates to CASIMAGGAPTAFF.

This chain uses TRBV19 with TRBJ1-5, with a weak D call TRBD1 (5 bases). This CDR3 contains 13 residues. CDR1 and CDR2 (germline): LNHDA, SQIVND (reference sequence). V was shortened by 8 bases and J by 5 bases, with 13 bases between the two germline ends. The CDR3 protein is CASGGGRDQPQHF. The CDR3 bases are TGTGCCAGTGGGGGAGGGAGAGATCAGCCCCAGCATTTT.

This sequence joins TRBV19 and TRBJ2-1; D call uncertain. This CDR3 is built from 13 residues. CDR1 LNHDA and CDR2 SQIVND come from the germline V gene (reference sequence). V was clipped by 5 bases and J by 6 bases, with 11 bases between them. CDR3 DNA sequence: TGTGCCAGTAGTCTACCCGTGAGCAATGAGCAGTTCTTC. This encodes CASSLPVSNEQFF.

The V and J genes are TRBV19 and TRBJ2-1; TRBD1 matches 7 bases. V dropped 5 bases and J dropped 3; count of bases not matched to a gene: 4. This CDR3 contains 14 residues. Germline V lookup: CDR1 LNHDA, CDR2 SQIVND (reference sequence). The CDR3 sequence is CASSPRQGYNEQFF. The CDR3 DNA reads TGTGCCAGTAGTCCCAGACAGGGCTACAATGAGCAGTTCTTC.

This clone was detected only once. The chain joins TRBV11-3 to TRBJ2-1; the match to TRBD2 covers 8 bases. Looked up from germline, CDR1 is SGHNT and CDR2 is YENEEA. The ends lost 2 bases at V and 4 bases at J; junction bases unmatched: 4. This CDR3 has 15 residues. For the CDR3, the DNA is TGTGCCAGCAGCTTAAGCGGGAGAGGATACAATGAGCAGTTCTTC. Translated: CASSLSGRGYNEQFF.

The chain links TRBV28 to TRBJ1-5, with D perhaps matching TRBD1 (5 bases). The V gene's germline CDR1 is MDHEN and CDR2 SYDVKM. The CDR3 sequence is 14 residues long. V gave up 7 bases and J gave up 7 bases, with 17 bases separating them. The CDR3 region has the DNA TGTGCCAGCACCGTGCGGGGGGTGGACCAGCCCCAGCATTTT. Encoded protein: CASTVRGVDQPQHF.